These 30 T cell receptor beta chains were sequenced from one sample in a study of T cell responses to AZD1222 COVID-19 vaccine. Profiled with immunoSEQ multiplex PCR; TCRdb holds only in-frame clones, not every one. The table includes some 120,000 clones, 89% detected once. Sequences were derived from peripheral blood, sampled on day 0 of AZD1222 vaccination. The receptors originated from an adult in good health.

CDR3 nucleotides: TGCGCCAGCAGCTTCGACAGGGGGACTGAAGCTTTCTTT. Protein product: CASSFDRGTEAFF. J is TRBJ1-1 and V is TRBV5-1, with 9 bases lining up with TRBD1. The CDR3 length is 13 residues. Germline V CDR1 and CDR2: SGHRS, YFSETQ. Trimming cost V 2 bases and J 5 bases; bases outside gene matches: 1.

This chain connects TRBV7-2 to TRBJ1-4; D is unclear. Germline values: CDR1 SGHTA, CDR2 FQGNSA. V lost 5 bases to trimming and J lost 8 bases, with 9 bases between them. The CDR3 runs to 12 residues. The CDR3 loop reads CASSQRPEKLFF. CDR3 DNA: TGTGCCAGCAGCCAGAGGCCGGAAAAACTGTTTTTT.

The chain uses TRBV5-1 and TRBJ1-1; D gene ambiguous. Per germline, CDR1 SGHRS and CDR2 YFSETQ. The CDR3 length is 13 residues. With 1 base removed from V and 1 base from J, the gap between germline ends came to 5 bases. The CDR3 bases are TGCGCCAGCAGCTTGTCCCAGAACACTGAAGCTTTCTTT. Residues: CASSLSQNTEAFF. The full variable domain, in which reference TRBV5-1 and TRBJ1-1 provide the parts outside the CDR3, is KAGVTQTPRYLIKTRGQQVTLSCSPISGHRSVSWYQQTPGQGLQFLFEYFSETQRNKGNFPGRFSGRQFSNSRSEMNVSTLELGDSALYLCASSLSQNTEAFFGQGTRLTVV.

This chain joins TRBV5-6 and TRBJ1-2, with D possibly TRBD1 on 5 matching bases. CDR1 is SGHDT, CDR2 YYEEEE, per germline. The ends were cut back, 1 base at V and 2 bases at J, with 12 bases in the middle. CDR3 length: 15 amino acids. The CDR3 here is CASSLIWQGNYGYTF. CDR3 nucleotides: TGTGCCAGCAGCTTGATTTGGCAGGGCAACTATGGCTACACCTTC.

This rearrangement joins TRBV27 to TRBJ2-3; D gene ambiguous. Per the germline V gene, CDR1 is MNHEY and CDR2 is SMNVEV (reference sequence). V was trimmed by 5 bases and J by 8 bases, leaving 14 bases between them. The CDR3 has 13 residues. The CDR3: CASSPLNVATQYF. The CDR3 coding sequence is TGTGCCAGCAGTCCCCTCAACGTAGCTACGCAGTATTTT.

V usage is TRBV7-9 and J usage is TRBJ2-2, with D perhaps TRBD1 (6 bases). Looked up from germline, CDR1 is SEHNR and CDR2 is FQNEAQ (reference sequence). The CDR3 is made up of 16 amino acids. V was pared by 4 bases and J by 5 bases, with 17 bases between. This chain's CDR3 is CASSSRDTEGTGELFF. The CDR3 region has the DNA TGTGCCAGCAGCTCCCGGGACACAGAAGGAACCGGGGAGCTGTTTTTT. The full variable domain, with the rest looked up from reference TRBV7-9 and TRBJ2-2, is DTGVSQNPRHKITKRGQNVTFRCDPISEHNRLYWYRQTLGQGPEFLTYFQNEAQLEKSRLLSDRFSAERPKGSFSTLEIQRTEQGDSAMYLCASSSRDTEGTGELFFGEGSRLTVL.

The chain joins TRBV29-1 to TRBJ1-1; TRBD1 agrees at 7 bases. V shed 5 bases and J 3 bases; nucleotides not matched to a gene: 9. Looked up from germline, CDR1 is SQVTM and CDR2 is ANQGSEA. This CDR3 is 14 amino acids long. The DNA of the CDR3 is TGCAGCGTTTCAGGACAGGACGTGGACACTGAAGCTTTCTTT. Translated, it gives CSVSGQDVDTEAFF.

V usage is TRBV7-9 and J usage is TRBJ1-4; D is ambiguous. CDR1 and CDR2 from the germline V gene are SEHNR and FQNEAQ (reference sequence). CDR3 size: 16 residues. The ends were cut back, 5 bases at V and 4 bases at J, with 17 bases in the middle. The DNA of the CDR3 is TGTGCCAGCAGCCTTCGGCAGGCGGAGAGTAATGAAAAACTGTTTTTT. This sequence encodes CASSLRQAESNEKLFF. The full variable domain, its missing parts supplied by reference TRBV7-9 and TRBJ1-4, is DTGVSQNPRHKITKRGQNVTFRCDPISEHNRLYWYRQTLGQGPEFLTYFQNEAQLEKSRLLSDRFSAERPKGSFSTLEIQRTEQGDSAMYLCASSLRQAESNEKLFFGSGTQLSVL.

This chain's CDR3 is CASSAQPGGSYEQYF. The CDR3 coding sequence is TGTGCCAGCAGCGCGCAGCCCGGGGGGAGCTACGAGCAGTACTTC. The rearrangement uses TRBV5-6 and TRBJ2-7, with TRBD2 identical over 7 bases. The CDR3 consists of 15 residues. The junction had 10 bases not matched to a gene; V was cut back by 4 bases and J by 3 bases. The germline V gene has CDR1 SGHDT and CDR2 YYEEEE.

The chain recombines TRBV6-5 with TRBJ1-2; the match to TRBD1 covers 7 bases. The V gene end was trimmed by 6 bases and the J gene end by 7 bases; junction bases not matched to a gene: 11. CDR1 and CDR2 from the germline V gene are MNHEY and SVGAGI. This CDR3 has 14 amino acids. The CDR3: CASSSDRVLGGYTF. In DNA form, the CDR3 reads TGTGCCAGCAGCTCTGACAGGGTATTGGGTGGCTACACCTTC.

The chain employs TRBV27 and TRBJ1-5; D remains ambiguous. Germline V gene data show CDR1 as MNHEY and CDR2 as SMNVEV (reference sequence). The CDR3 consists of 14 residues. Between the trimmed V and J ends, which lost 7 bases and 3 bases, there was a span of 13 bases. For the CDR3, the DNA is TGTGCCAGCAAGTTAAGCGGGCTCAATCAGCCCCAGCATTTT. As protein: CASKLSGLNQPQHF.

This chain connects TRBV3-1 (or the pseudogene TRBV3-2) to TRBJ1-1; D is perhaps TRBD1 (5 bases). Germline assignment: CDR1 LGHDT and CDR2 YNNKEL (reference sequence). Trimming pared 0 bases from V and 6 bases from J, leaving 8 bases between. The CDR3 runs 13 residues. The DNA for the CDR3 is TGTGCCAGCAGCCAAGATTGGGGCTCTGAAGCTTTCTTT. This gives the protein CASSQDWGSEAFF.

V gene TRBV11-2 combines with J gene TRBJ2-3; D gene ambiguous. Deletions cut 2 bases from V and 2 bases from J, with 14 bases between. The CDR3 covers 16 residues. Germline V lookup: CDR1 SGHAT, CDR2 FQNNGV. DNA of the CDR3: TGTGCCAGCAGCTTAACCTCAGGTTACTTCACAGATACGCAGTATTTT. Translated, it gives CASSLTSGYFTDTQYF.

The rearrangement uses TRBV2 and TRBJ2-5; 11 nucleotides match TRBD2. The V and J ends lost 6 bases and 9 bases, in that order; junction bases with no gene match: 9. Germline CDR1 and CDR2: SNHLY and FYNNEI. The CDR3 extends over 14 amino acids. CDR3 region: CASRTGTSGVAQYF. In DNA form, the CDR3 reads TGTGCCAGCAGAACCGGGACTAGCGGCGTCGCCCAGTACTTC.

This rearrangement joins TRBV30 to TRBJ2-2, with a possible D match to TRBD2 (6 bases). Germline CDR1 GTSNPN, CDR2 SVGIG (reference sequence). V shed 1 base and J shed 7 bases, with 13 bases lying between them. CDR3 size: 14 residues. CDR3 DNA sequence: TGTGCCTGGAGTGCCCTGACTAGTAGCGGGGAGCTGTTTTTT. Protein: CAWSALTSSGELFF.

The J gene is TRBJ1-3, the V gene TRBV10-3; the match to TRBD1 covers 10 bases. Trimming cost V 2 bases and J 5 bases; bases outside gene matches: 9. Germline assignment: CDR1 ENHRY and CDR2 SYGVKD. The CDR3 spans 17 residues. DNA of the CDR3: TGTGCCATCAGTGAGGATTTTCGGGACAGGGGCCGAAACACCATATATTTT. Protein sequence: CAISEDFRDRGRNTIYF.

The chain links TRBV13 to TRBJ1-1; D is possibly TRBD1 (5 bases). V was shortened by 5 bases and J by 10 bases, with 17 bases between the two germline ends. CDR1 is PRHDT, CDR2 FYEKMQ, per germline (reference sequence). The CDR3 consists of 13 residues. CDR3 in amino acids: CASSLTQGQRAFF. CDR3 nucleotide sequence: TGTGCCAGCAGCCTAACCCAGGGCCAGCGAGCTTTCTTT.

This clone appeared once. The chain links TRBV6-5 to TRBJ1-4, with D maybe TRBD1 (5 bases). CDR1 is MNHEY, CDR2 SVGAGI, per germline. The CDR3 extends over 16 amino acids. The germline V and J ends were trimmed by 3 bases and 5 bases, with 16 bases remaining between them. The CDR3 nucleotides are TGTGCCAGCAGTTATCTGGTGGGGCTTTCGAATGAAAAACTGTTTTTT. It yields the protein CASSYLVGLSNEKLFF.

This CDR3 reads CASSPRTVNTGELFF. As DNA, the CDR3 is TGTGCCAGCAGTCCCAGGACAGTGAACACCGGGGAGCTGTTTTTT. This rearrangement joins TRBV2 to TRBJ2-2, with D possibly being TRBD1 (6 bases). The CDR3 sequence is 15 residues long. V gave up 5 bases and J gave up 1 base, with 11 bases separating them. Germline CDR1 reads SNHLY; CDR2 reads FYNNEI.

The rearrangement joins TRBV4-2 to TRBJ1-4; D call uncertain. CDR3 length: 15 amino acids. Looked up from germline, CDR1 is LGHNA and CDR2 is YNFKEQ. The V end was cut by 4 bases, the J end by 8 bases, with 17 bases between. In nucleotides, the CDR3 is TGTGCCAGCAGCCCCGGACGCGCTAGCGGGGAAAAACTGTTTTTT. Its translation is CASSPGRASGEKLFF.

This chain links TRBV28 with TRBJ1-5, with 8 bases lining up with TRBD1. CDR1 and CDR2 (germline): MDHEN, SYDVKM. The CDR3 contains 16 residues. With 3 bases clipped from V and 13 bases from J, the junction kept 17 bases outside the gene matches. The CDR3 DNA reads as TGTGCCAGCAGTTTTTTTAACGGGGGACAGGCCCAGGGTCAGCATTTT. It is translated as CASSFFNGGQAQGQHF.

CDR3 coding DNA: TGTGCCAGTAGTATCCCCCCGCCTAATCAGCCCCAGCATTTT. Protein: CASSIPPPNQPQHF. The chain employs TRBV19 and TRBJ1-5; D gene ambiguous. The CDR3 runs to 14 residues. Trimming shortened V by 3 bases and J by 4 bases, and 10 bases separated the two germline ends. Germline assignment: CDR1 LNHDA and CDR2 SQIVND (reference sequence).

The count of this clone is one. The CDR3 nucleotides are TGTGCCAGCATTAACTCCGGGACAGGGACCTACAATGAGCAGTTCTTC. Amino acid sequence: CASINSGTGTYNEQFF. This sequence joins TRBV6-2 or TRBV6-3 and TRBJ2-1; 9 nucleotides agree with TRBD1. The germline V gene has CDR1 MNHEY and CDR2 SVGEGT. The CDR3 has 16 amino acids. V lost 7 bases and J lost 2; bases outside the gene matches: 9.

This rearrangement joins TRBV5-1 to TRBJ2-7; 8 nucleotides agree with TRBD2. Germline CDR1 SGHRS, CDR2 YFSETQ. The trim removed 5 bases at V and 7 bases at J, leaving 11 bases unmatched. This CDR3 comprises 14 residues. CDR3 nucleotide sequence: TGCGCCAGCAGAGTTAGCGGGAATGTGGGGGAGCAGTACTTC. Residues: CASRVSGNVGEQYF.

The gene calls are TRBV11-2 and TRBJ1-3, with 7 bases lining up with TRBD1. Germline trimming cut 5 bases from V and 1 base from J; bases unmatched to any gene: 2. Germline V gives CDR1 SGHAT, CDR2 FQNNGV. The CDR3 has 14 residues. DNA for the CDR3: TGTGCCAGCAGCGGACAGGCTTCTGGAAACACCATATATTTT. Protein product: CASSGQASGNTIYF.

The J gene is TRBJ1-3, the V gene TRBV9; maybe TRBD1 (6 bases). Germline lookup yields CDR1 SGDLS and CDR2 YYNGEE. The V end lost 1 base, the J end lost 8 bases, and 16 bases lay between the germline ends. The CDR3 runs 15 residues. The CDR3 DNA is TGTGCCAGCAGCGTAAACACAGGGCAGATGGACACCATATATTTT. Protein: CASSVNTGQMDTIYF.

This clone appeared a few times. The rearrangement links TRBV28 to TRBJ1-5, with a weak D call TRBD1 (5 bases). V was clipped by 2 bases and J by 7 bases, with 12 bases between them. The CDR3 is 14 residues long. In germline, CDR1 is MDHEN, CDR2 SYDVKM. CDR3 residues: CASSLGTGRQPQHF. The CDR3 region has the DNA TGTGCCAGCAGTTTAGGGACGGGAAGGCAGCCCCAGCATTTT.

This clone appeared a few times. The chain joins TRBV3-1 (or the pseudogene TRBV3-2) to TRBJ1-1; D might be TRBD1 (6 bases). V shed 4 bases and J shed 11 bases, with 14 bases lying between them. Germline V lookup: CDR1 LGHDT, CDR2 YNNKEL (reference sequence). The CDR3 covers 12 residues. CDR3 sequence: CASSLQGSHAFF. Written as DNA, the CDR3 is TGTGCCAGCAGCCTTCAGGGGTCTCATGCTTTCTTT.

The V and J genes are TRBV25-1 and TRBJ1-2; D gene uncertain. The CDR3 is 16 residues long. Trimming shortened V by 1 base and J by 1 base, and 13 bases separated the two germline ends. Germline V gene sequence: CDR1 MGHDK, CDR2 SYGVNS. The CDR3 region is CASSESQQAGNYGYTF. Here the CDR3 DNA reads TGTGCCAGCAGTGAATCCCAGCAGGCGGGTAACTATGGCTACACCTTC.

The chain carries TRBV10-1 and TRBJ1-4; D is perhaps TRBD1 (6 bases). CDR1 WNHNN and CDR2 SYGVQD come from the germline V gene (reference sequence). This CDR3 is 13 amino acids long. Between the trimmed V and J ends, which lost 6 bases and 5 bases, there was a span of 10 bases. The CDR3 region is CASSQGYNEKLFF. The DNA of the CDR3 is TGCGCCAGCAGCCAGGGGTACAATGAAAAACTGTTTTTT.